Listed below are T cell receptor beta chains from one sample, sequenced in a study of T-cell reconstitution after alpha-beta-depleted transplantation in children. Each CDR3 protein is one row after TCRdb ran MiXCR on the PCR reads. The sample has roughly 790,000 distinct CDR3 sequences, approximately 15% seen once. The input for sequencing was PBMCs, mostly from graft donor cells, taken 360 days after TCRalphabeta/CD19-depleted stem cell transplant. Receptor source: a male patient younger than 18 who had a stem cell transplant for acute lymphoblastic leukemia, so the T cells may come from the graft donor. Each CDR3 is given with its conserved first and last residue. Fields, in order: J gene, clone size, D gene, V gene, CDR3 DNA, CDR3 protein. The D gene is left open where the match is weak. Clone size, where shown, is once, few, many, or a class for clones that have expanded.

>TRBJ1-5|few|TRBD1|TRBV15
TGTGCCACCAGCAGACCCTCCGGGACAGCTAGCAATCAGCCCCAGCATTTT
CATSRPSGTASNQPQHF
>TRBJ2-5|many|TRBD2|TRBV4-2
TGTGCCAGCAGCCAAAGATCACACGCGGGAGACGAGACCCAGTACTTC
CASSQRSHAGDETQYF
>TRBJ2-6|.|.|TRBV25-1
TGTGCCAGCAGTAACAGAATTGGACTCCTCTCTGGGGCCAACGTCCTGACTTTC
CASSNRIGLLSGANVLTF
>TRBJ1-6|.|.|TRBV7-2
TGTGCCAGCAGCTTATTCGCACAGGGACTAGACCCCCTCCACTTT
CASSLFAQGLDPLHF
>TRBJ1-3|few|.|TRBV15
TGTGCCACCAGCGGGTTCGAGGAGGTTATTGGAAACACCACATATTTT
CATSGFEEVIGNTTYF
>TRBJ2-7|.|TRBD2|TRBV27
TGTGCCAGCACCGGACTAGCGGCCCCCTACGAGCAGTACTTC
CASTGLAAPYEQYF
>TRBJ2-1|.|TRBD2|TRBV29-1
TGCAGCGCCCTAGCGGGGACTATCTACAATGAGCAGTTCTTC
CSALAGTIYNEQFF
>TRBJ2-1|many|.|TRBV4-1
TGCGCCAGCAGCCTGTGGGGAAACAACAATGAGCAGTTCTTC
CASSLWGNNNEQFF
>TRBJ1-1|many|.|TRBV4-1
TGCGCCAGCAGCCACCCTCTCTCAGGGGCTGAAGCTTTCTTT
CASSHPLSGAEAFF
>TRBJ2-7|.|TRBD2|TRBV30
TGTGCCTGGAGTGGAACTAGCGGGAGTGAGGCCCTGGCCTACGAGCAGTACTTC
CAWSGTSGSEALAYEQYF
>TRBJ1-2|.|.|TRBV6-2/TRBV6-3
TGTGCCAGCCGACACGGGACGGACTATGGCTACACCTTC
CASRHGTDYGYTF
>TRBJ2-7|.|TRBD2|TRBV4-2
TGTGCCAGCAGCCAAGACCTCGGTCTAGCGGGAGGCCACGAGCAGTACTTC
CASSQDLGLAGGHEQYF
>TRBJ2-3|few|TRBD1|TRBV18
TGTGCCAGCTCACCACTCCCGGACAGGGGCAGCACAGATACGCAGTATTTT
CASSPLPDRGSTDTQYF
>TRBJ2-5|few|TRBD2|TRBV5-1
TGCGCCAGCAGCTTGGGTTCGGGACTAGCGGGATCCCAAGAGACCCAGTACTTC
CASSLGSGLAGSQETQYF
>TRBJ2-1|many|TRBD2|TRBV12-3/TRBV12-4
TGTGCCAGCAGATCTAGCGGGGTTCACAATGAGCAGTTCTTC
CASRSSGVHNEQFF